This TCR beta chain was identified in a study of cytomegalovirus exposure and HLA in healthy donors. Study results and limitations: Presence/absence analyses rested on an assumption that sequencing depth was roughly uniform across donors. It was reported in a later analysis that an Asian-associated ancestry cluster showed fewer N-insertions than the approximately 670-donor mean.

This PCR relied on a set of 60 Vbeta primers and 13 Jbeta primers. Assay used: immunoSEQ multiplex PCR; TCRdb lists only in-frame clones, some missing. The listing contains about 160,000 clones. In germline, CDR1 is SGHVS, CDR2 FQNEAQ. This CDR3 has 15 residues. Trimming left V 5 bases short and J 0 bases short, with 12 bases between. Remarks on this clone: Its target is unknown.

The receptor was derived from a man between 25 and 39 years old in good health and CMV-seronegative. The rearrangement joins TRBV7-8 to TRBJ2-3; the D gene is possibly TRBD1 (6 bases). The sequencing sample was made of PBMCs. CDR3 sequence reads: CASSGRQVSTDTQYF. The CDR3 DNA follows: TGTGCCAGCAGCGGGAGACAGGTTAGCACAGATACGCAGTATTTT.